The 5 T cell receptor beta chains below come from one sample, sequenced in a study of cytotoxic CD8 clonotypes in ibrutinib-treated CLL. The table came from immunoSEQ multiplex PCR; TCRdb's copy has only in-frame clones and leaves some out. The sample contains tens of thousands of clones, around 75% of which appear only once. Sample: PBMCs, taken after 24 months of ibrutinib treatment. These receptors were taken from a human donor with chronic lymphocytic leukemia.

The chain uses TRBV5-5 and TRBJ1-5; tentatively, D is TRBD1 (6 bases). The CDR3 extends over 14 amino acids. V lost 4 bases to trimming and J lost 4 bases, with 12 bases between them. CDR1 is SGHKS and CDR2 is YYEKEE in the germline V gene (reference sequence). CDR3 in DNA: TGTGCCAGCAGCCCGGACAGATCAAATCAGCCCCAGCATTTT. Amino acid sequence: CASSPDRSNQPQHF.

V is TRBV5-1 and J is TRBJ2-2; 7 nucleotides agree with TRBD1. The CDR3 runs to 16 residues. The J segment lost 0 bases and the V segment lost 3 bases, leaving 5 bases of the junction unmatched. From germline, CDR1 is SGHRS and CDR2 YFSETQ. CDR3 protein: CASSYMGQTNTGELFF. In nucleotides, the CDR3 is TGCGCCAGCAGCTATATGGGACAGACGAACACCGGGGAGCTGTTTTTT.

The chain carries TRBV6-6 and TRBJ1-4; D may be TRBD1 (5 bases). V lost 2 bases, J lost 3 bases, and 10 bases lay in between. Germline V gene data show CDR1 as MNHNY and CDR2 as SVGAGI (reference sequence). The CDR3 runs 15 residues. The CDR3 loop is CASSYLRGPNEKLFF. DNA for the CDR3: TGTGCCAGCAGTTACCTACGGGGACCTAATGAAAAACTGTTTTTT.

The chain couples TRBV7-9 to TRBJ2-2; 8 nucleotides agree with TRBD1. Trimming cost V 3 bases and J 6 bases; bases outside gene matches: 9. From germline, CDR1 is SEHNR and CDR2 FQNEAQ (reference sequence). The CDR3 extends over 16 amino acids. CDR3 amino acids: CASSLSSTGGSGELFF. In DNA, the CDR3 is TGTGCCAGCAGCTTGAGCTCTACAGGGGGGTCCGGGGAGCTGTTTTTT.

In this sample, this clone turned up a few times. The V call is TRBV19, the J call TRBJ1-1, with 10 bases identical to TRBD1. The germline gives CDR1 LNHDA, CDR2 SQIVND (reference sequence). The CDR3 is 16 residues long. V was clipped by 3 bases and J by 1 base; unmatched bases: 5. The CDR3 loop is CASSIPTGGGNTEAFF. CDR3 DNA: TGTGCCAGTAGTATCCCGACAGGGGGCGGGAACACTGAAGCTTTCTTT. Variable domain in full (rest from reference TRBV19 and TRBJ1-1): DGGITQSPKYLFRKEGQNVTLSCEQNLNHDAMYWYRQDPGQGLRLIYYSQIVNDFQKGDIAEGYSVSREKKESFPLTVTSAQKNPTAFYLCASSIPTGGGNTEAFFGQGTRLTVV.